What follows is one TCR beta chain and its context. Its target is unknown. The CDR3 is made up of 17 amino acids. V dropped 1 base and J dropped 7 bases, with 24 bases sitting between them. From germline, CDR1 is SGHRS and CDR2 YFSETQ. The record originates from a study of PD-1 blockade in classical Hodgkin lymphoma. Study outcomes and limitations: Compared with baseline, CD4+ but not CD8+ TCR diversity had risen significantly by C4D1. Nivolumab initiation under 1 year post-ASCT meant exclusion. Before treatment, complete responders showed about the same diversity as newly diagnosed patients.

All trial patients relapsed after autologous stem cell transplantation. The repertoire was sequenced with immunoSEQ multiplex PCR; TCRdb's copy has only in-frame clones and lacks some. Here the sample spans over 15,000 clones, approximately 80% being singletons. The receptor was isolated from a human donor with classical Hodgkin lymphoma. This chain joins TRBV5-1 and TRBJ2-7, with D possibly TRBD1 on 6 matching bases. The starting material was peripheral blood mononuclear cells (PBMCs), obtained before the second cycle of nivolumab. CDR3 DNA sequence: TGCGCCAGCAGCTTGTCTTTGGGGGCCGGGTTGGAATGGGAGCAGTACTTC. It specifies CASSLSLGAGLEWEQYF.